The rows below give T cell receptor beta chains drawn from one sample of a study of cytomegalovirus exposure and HLA in healthy donors. The assay was immunoSEQ multiplex PCR, and TCRdb's table has in-frame clones only and misses some. The table records about 140,000 clones, roughly four fifths of them present only once. Sequenced material: PBMCs. These receptors were taken from a man between 18 and 29 years old in good health and CMV-seropositive. The CDR3 runs from the conserved cysteine through the conserved F or W. Rows give clone size only sometimes, using once, few, many, or a class for an expanded clone.

clone_size j_call v_call cdr3_aa
. TRBJ1-2 TRBV5-3 CARSLADRGYGYTF
once TRBJ2-3 TRBV30 CAWSAKLAGVTDTQYF
. TRBJ2-5 TRBV23-1 CASSLGQGLQETQYF
few TRBJ2-2 TRBV11-2 CASSSFGLISGELFF
. TRBJ1-5 TRBV28 CASSFEQGNQPQHF
. TRBJ2-2 TRBV5-1 CASSPDRVDTGELFF
. TRBJ1-5 TRBV28 CASSLTGVGTYSNQPQHF
. TRBJ2-7 TRBV4-1 CASSPGQGYSYEQYF
once TRBJ1-1 TRBV28 CASSSLPDRDTEAFF
. TRBJ2-7 TRBV7-6 CASSPTGQDEQYF
. TRBJ1-1 TRBV6-5 CASSYSEGSNTEAFF
. TRBJ2-4 TRBV7-9 CASTPGVDIQYF
many TRBJ2-7 TRBV20-1 CSASSGFEQYF
. TRBJ2-7 TRBV5-4 CASSLFEGLGGGEQYF
few TRBJ2-7 TRBV6-1 CASSEENSSYEQYF
once TRBJ1-2 TRBV4-1 CASSQYFPGTDYGYTF
. TRBJ2-1 TRBV2 CASSATSGGSYNEQFF
once TRBJ2-2 TRBV27 CASSLRFGVPGELFF
. TRBJ2-1 TRBV7-6 CASSLNYGREGYNEQFF
. TRBJ2-1 TRBV7-9 CASSSGYIAGGLNEQFF
few TRBJ2-1 TRBV29-1 CSVEDRGLLQFF
. TRBJ1-5 TRBV27 CASSFNVYSNQPQHF
. TRBJ1-1 TRBV11-2 CASIVSGKLDTEAFF
. TRBJ2-7 TRBV13 CASTNRGGRAFYEQYF
. TRBJ1-2 TRBV6-6 CASSDTGRNYGYTF
few TRBJ2-7 TRBV30 CAWSDIGTSAYEQYF
. TRBJ2-1 TRBV6-5 CASHPSSYNEQFF
. TRBJ2-2 TRBV7-9 CASSSSSGFYTGELFF
. TRBJ2-1 TRBV27 CASSFGNNEQFF
. TRBJ1-2 TRBV4-1 CASSLGQGNGYTF
. TRBJ1-5 TRBV28 CASTPGGSNQPQHF
. TRBJ1-2 TRBV19 CASITALGQQDYGYTF
. TRBJ1-1 TRBV5-1 CASSIGWTGVMNTEAFF
. TRBJ1-2 TRBV30 CAWSPTGDGYTF
. TRBJ2-7 TRBV5-5 CASSYRDSSYEQYF
. TRBJ2-7 TRBV7-9 CASSDGTSGPPGREQYF
. TRBJ1-1 TRBV18 CASSPGQEGTEAFF
. TRBJ2-7 TRBV6-1 CASRAGQGYEQYF
. TRBJ2-1 TRBV6-1 CASSDRTGTSGITEQFF
. TRBJ2-1 TRBV16 CASSHPISIQGREQFF
few . TRBV28 CASRLFGGAPYEQYF
. TRBJ1-1 TRBV5-6 CASSLTDTEAFF
few TRBJ2-7 TRBV6-5 CAARGGPYEQYF
. TRBJ2-1 TRBV27 CASRRTSASYNEQFF
. TRBJ1-5 TRBV19 CASSAGTALGLSQHF
. TRBJ2-5 TRBV5-1 CASSLGARGTETQYF
. TRBJ1-1 TRBV5-6 CASSWRTDTREAFF
. TRBJ2-7 TRBV4-1 CASSLLGLVDSYEQYF
. TRBJ2-5 TRBV6-5 CASRRTAGGQETQYF
. TRBJ1-5 TRBV19 CASSVTGGDGNQPQHF
. TRBJ2-7 TRBV5-6 CASSLRGTGGEQYF
. TRBJ2-7 TRBV11-2 CASTSPGLPYEQYF
. TRBJ2-7 TRBV7-2 CASSEVGTGVFEQYF
. TRBJ1-1 TRBV25-1 CASRKDSEAFF
. TRBJ1-5 TRBV6-6 CASRYTGGGNQPQHF